Listed below are T cell receptor beta chains from one sample, sequenced in a study of control samples from healthy donors and cancer patients. TCRdb keeps only in-frame clones here, not all; method: immunoSEQ multiplex PCR. The table includes 100,000 to 150,000 clones, around 87% detected once. Sequencing used blood. Every receptor here comes from a man aged 35 to 55 in good health. CDR3s include the opening cysteine and the closing phenylalanine or tryptophan. Each record gives: CDR3 length, clone size, D gene, V gene, CDR3 protein. D genes are given only for firm matches. Part of the rows lack a size; the others show once, few, many or a class for expanded clones.

15 . . TRBV28 CASRIGWTGNQPQHF
12 . . TRBV6-6 CASSYGGNGYTF
14 . TRBD1 TRBV4-2 CASSQPGQGPEQYF
14 . . TRBV11-3 CASSPPVTTDTQYF
12 once TRBD1 TRBV2 CASGGQGYEQYF
14 . . TRBV7-8 CASSLEPLGNTIYF
13 . . TRBV29-1 CSADSTGNTEAFF
14 . TRBD1 TRBV27 CASSWTGGSYEQYF
12 . . TRBV9 CASSTIRGEQFF
14 . . TRBV29-1 CSAKPRDMNTEAFF
18 . TRBD2 TRBV6-2/TRBV6-3 CASSQPGLAGGRGGELFF
15 . . TRBV11-3 CASSLGWTLTLTQYF
15 . . TRBV6-1 CASSEPGRSIYGYTF
17 . TRBD2 TRBV4-1 CASSQDRGRAHTGELFF
15 . TRBD1 TRBV24-1 CATSDHRGKGNTIYF
13 . . TRBV7-2 CASSYRVNQPQHF
15 . . TRBV19 CASRLRERVNTEAFF
15 . . TRBV11-1 CASRRTLNMNTEAFF
13 . . TRBV7-9 CASSLGGTVEAFF
14 many TRBD1 TRBV29-1 CSVAAGGIGSPLHF
13 . . TRBV7-9 CASAGSGLETQYF
15 . TRBD2 TRBV11-3 CASSPTSGVYNEQFF
17 . TRBD2 TRBV7-9 CASRPPGLAVLAETQYF
15 . . TRBV18 CASSTDSSGANVLTF
13 . . TRBV11-2 CASSLGIGQPQHF
13 . . TRBV30 CAWSTQNTGELFF
14 . TRBD2 TRBV5-1 CASSLSGSYNEQFF
14 . TRBD1 TRBV5-5 CASSLRQGINEQYF
19 once TRBD2 TRBV7-2 CASSLKLAGGPGGTDTQYF
13 . . TRBV7-9 CASSLAFGNTIYF
15 . . TRBV3-1/TRBV3-2 CASSQLPRENNEQFF
17 . . TRBV4-3 CASSQEVFRGSNEKLFF
16 few TRBD2 TRBV24-1 CATSELLAGGLSEQFF
13 . TRBD1 TRBV5-4 CASSFDRGNTIYF
20 . TRBD1 TRBV9 CASSAYKIEQGRLGTDTQYF
15 . . TRBV5-4 CASSLVGGGTDTQYF
17 . TRBD2 TRBV24-1 CATSDLRGDGSTDTQYF
15 . TRBD1 TRBV4-3 CASSQDAGGNSPLHF
13 . . TRBV7-3 CASSRLYQETQYF
13 . . TRBV11-2 CASSPLGYYGYTF
15 . . TRBV5-4 CASSPSAGLNEKLFF